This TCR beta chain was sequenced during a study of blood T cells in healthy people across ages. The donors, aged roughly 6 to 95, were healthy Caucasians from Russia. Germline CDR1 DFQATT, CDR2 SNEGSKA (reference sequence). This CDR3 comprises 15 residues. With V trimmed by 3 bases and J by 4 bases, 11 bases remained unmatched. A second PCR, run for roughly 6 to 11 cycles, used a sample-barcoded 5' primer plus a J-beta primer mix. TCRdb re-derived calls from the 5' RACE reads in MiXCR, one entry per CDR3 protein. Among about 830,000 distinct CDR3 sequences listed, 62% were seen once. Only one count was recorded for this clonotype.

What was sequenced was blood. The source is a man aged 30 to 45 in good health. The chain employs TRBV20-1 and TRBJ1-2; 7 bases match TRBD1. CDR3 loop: CSARARDRATYGYTF. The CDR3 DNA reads TGCAGTGCTAGGGCTAGAGACAGGGCTACCTATGGCTACACCTTC.